Listed below are T cell receptor beta chains from one sample, sequenced in a study of blood T cell repertoires in COVID-19. Sequenced by immunoSEQ multiplex PCR; TCRdb stores in-frame clones only, minus some. The data contain 110,000 to 150,000 clones, 70% to 85% of them singletons. Source material: peripheral blood. The receptors come from a woman aged 80 or over with acute or convalescent COVID-19. Each CDR3 is given with its conserved first and last residue. Fields, in order: V gene, CDR3 protein.

>TRBV4-1
CASSQVRQGGWNTEAFF
>TRBV4-1
CASSQERRGNEKLFF
>TRBV6-5
CASSRQEGTEAFF
>TRBV7-3
CASSAQGRDEQFF
>TRBV30
CACRGGLRQETQYF
>TRBV7-8
CASSTRDRDYGYTF
>TRBV3-1/TRBV3-2
CASSLDSWSSESAFF
>TRBV18
CASSRGTGNLNTGELFF
>TRBV6-6
CASSTGLTYGYTF
>TRBV9
CASSLRWTSGIVTDTQYF
>TRBV6-1
CASSRDGGSSYEQYF
>TRBV6-2/TRBV6-3
CASSWTSVGETQYF
>TRBV5-4
CASSPGLAGGRTDTQYF
>TRBV6-4
CASSPGQGSTEAFF
>TRBV7-3
CASSFRSGANNEQFF
>TRBV13
CASSLLQGSNSPLHF
>TRBV5-1
CASSLWPSGGATYNEQFF
>TRBV3-1/TRBV3-2
CASTHSAGTEAFF
>TRBV11-2
CASSGLAGDYEQYF
>TRBV7-9
CASSLGQGLQGAFF
>TRBV3-1/TRBV3-2
CASSPTLYPGTSGDVIEETQYF
>TRBV10-3
CAISPGLASYEQYF
>TRBV11-2
CASSVTSGGLLSQFF
>TRBV27
CASSFNFPPYEQYF